This T cell receptor beta chain was retrieved from a study of OX40 agonist ivuxolimab in advanced cancers. As for the study in general: The drug used for patients, ivuxolimab, was an agonistic anti-OX40 (CD134) antibody.

Comments on this clone: Its antigen is as yet unknown.

Broader study findings: CD8+ T cells averaged more expanded clones than CD4+. Both blood CD4+ and CD8+ T cells showed clonal growth by week 6 at 0.1 to 3.0 mg/kg.

Looked up from germline, CDR1 is SGHDT and CDR2 is YYEEEE. This CDR3 region has 12 residues. V was clipped by 5 bases and J by 2 bases; unmatched bases: 0. TCRdb's copy holds only in-frame clones and misses some; the assay was immunoSEQ multiplex PCR. The table has about 80,000 clones, about 93% seen once. Here the sequenced sample was CD4+ or CD8+ T cells sorted from blood, taken in a trial of the OX40 agonist ivuxolimab. This receptor was identified in an adult with an advanced solid tumor such as melanoma, head and neck, liver or kidney cancer. This chain links TRBV5-6 with TRBJ2-7, with 8 positions matching TRBD1. The CDR3 DNA sequence: TGTGCCAGCAGGACAGGGGCCTACGAGCAGTACTTC. Its translation: CASRTGAYEQYF.